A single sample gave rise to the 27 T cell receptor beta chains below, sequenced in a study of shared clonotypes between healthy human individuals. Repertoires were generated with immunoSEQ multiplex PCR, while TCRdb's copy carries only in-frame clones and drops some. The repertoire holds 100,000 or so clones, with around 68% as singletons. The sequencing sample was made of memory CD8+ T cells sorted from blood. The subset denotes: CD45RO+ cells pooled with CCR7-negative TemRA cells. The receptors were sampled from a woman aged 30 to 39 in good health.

CDR3 nucleotide sequence: TGCGCCAGCAGACCTGACAGGAGGGTGGAAAAACTGTTTTTT. This sequence encodes CASRPDRRVEKLFF. The rearrangement uses TRBV5-1 and TRBJ1-4, with D possibly TRBD1 on 6 matching bases. Looked up from germline, CDR1 is SGHRS and CDR2 is YFSETQ. V lost 5 bases and J lost 8, with 16 bases in between. The CDR3 runs 14 residues.

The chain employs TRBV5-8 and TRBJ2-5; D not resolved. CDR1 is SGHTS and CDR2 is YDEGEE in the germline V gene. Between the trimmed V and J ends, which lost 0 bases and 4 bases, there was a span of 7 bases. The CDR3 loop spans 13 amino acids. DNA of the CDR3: TGTGCCAGCAGCTTGGACCCTACAGAGACCCAGTACTTC. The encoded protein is CASSLDPTETQYF.

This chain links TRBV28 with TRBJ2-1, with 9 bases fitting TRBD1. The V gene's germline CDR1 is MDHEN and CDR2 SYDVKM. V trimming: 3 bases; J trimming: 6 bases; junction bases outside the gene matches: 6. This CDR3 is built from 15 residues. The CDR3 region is CASSFRQGVSNEQFF. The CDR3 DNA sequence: TGTGCCAGCAGTTTTCGACAGGGGGTAAGCAATGAGCAGTTCTTC.

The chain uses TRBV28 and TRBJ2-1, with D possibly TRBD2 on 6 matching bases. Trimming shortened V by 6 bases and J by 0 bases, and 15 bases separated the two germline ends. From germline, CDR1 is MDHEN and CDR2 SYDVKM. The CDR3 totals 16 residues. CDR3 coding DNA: TGTGCCAGCAGCCCGGGAGACCCTGGCTCCTACAATGAGCAGTTCTTC. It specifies CASSPGDPGSYNEQFF.

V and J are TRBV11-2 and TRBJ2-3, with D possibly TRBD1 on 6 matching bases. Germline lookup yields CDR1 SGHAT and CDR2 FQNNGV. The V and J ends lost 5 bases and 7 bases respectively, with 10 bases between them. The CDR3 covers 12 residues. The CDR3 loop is CASSTDRNTQYF. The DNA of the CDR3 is TGTGCCAGCAGCACAGACAGGAATACGCAGTATTTT.

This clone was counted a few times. This CDR3 is CASSSGGSGYTF. The DNA for the CDR3 is TGCGCCAGCAGTTCAGGGGGTAGTGGCTACACCTTC. This chain connects TRBV10-1 to TRBJ1-2, with 7 bases that match TRBD1. CDR1 is WNHNN and CDR2 is SYGVQD in the germline V gene (reference sequence). The CDR3 loop spans 12 amino acids. The junction had 4 bases not matched to a gene; V was cut back by 5 bases and J by 7 bases.

The CDR3 loop reads CASSSRATINQPQHF. The CDR3 nucleotides read TGTGCCAGCAGTTCCAGGGCGACGATCAATCAGCCCCAGCATTTT. The V and J genes are TRBV28 and TRBJ1-5; tentative D call: TRBD1 (5 bases). The V and J ends lost 4 bases and 3 bases respectively, with 13 bases between them. The CDR3 runs 15 residues. Germline V lookup: CDR1 MDHEN, CDR2 SYDVKM.

Written as DNA, the CDR3 is TGTGCCAGCTCACCACGGGAGGGCACTGAAGCTTTCTTT. It encodes CASSPREGTEAFF. The chain links TRBV18 to TRBJ1-1; D is unresolved. Trimming stripped 1 base from V and 4 bases from J, with 7 bases between. The CDR3 contains 13 residues. Germline values: CDR1 KGHSH, CDR2 LQKENI.

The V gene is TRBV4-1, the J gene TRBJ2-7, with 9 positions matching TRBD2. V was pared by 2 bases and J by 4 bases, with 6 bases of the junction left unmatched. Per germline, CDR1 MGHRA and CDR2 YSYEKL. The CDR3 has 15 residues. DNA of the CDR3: TGCGCCAGCAGCCAAATATATAGCGGGAGTTACGAGCAGTACTTC. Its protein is CASSQIYSGSYEQYF.

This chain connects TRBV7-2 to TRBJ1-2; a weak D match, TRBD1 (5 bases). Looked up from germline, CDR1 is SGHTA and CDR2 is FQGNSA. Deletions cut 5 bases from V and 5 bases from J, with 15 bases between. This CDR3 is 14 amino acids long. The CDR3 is CASSRRGKLYGYTF. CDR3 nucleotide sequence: TGTGCCAGCAGCCGGAGGGGTAAATTATATGGCTACACCTTC.

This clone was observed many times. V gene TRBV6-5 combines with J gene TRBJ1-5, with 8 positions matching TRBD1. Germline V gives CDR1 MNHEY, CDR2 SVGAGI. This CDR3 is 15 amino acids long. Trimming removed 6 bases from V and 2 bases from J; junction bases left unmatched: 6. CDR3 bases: TGTGCCAGCAGCCCCAGGGGGCGCGGCAATCAGCCCCAGCATTTT. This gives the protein CASSPRGRGNQPQHF.

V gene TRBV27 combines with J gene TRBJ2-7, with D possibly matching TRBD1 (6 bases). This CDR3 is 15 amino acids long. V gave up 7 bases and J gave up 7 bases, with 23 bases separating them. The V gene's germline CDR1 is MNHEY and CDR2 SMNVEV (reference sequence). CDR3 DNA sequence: TGTGCCAGCAAGACCGAAGGGGGTAACTACCTTGAGCAGTACTTC. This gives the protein CASKTEGGNYLEQYF.

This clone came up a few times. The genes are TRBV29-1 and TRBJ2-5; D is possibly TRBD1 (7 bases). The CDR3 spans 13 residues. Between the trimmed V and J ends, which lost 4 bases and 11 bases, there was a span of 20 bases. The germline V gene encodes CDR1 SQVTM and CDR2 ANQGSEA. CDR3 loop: CSVGTGDFGEQYF. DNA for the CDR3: TGCAGCGTTGGCACAGGGGACTTTGGAGAGCAGTACTTC.

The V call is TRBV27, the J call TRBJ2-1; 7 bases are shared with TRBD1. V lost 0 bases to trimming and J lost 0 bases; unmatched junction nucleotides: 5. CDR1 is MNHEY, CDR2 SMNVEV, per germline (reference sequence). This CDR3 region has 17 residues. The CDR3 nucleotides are TGTGCCAGCAGTTTATCGACAGGGCAAAGCTCCTACAATGAGCAGTTCTTC. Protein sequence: CASSLSTGQSSYNEQFF.

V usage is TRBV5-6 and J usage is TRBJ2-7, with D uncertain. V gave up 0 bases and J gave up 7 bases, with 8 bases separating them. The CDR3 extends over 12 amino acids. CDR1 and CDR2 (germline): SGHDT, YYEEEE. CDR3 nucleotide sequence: TGTGCCAGCAGCTTGGCCGGTGGTGAGCAGTACTTC. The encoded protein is CASSLAGGEQYF. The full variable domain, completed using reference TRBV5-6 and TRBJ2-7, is DAGVTQSPTHLIKTRGQQVTLRCSPKSGHDTVSWYQQALGQGPQFIFQYYEEEERQRGNFPDRFSGHQFPNYSSELNVNALLLGDSALYLCASSLAGGEQYFGPGTRLTVT.

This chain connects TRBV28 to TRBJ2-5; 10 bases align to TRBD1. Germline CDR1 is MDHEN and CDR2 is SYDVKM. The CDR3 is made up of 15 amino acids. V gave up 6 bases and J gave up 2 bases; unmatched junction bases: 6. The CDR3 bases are TGTGCCAGCAGGAGACAGGGGGCACAACAAGAGACCCAGTACTTC. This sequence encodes CASRRQGAQQETQYF.

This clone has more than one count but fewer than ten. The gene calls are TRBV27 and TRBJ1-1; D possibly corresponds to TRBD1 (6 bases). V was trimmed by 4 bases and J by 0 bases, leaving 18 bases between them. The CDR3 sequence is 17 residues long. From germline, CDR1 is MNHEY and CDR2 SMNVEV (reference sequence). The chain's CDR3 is CASSSSSETGMNTEAFF. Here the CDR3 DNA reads TGTGCCAGCAGTTCATCCTCGGAGACAGGTATGAACACTGAAGCTTTCTTT.

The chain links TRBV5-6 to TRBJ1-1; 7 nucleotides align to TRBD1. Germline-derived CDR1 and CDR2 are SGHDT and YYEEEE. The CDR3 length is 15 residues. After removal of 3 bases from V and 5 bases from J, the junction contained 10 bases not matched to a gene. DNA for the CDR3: TGTGCCAGCAGCTCTATGACAGGGCGTCAGACTGAAGCTTTCTTT. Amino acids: CASSSMTGRQTEAFF.

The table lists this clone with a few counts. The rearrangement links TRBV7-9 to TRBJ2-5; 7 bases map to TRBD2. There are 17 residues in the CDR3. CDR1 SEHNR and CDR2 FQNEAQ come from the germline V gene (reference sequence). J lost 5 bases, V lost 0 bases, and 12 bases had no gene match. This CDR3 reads CASSLALVAGVGETQYF. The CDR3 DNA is TGTGCCAGCAGCTTAGCTCTTGTTGCGGGAGTCGGGGAGACCCAGTACTTC.

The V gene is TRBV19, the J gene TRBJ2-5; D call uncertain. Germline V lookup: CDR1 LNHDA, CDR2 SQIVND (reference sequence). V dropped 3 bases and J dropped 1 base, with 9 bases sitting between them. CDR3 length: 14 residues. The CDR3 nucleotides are TGTGCCAGTAGTATCTGGGCCTCCCAAGAGACCCAGTACTTC. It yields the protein CASSIWASQETQYF.

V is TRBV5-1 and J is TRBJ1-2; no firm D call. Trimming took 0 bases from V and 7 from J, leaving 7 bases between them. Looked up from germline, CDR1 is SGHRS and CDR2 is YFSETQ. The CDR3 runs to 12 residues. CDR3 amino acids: CASSLGVGGYTF. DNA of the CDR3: TGCGCCAGCAGCTTGGGGGTCGGTGGCTACACCTTC. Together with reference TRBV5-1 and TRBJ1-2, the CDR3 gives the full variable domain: KAGVTQTPRYLIKTRGQQVTLSCSPISGHRSVSWYQQTPGQGLQFLFEYFSETQRNKGNFPGRFSGRQFSNSRSEMNVSTLELGDSALYLCASSLGVGGYTFGSGTRLTVV.

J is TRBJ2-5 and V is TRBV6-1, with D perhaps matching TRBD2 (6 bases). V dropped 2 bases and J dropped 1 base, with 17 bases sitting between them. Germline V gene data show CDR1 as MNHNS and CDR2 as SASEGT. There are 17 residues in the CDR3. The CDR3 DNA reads TGTGCCAGCAGTGAAACATACGGGAGAGCTATCCAAGAGACCCAGTACTTC. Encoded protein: CASSETYGRAIQETQYF.

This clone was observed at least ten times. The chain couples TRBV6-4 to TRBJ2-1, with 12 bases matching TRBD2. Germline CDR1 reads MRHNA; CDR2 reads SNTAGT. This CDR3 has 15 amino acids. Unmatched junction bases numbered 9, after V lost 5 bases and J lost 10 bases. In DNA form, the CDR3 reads TGTGCCAGCAGTCCTACTCTAGCGGGAGGGAACGAGCAGTTCTTC. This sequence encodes CASSPTLAGGNEQFF.

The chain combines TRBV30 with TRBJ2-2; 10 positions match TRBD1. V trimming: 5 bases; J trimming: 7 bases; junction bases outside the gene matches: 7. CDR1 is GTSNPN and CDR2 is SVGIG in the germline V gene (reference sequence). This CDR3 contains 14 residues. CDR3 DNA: TGTGCCTGGCAGGACAGGGGGAAGGTCGGGGAGCTGTTTTTT. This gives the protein CAWQDRGKVGELFF.

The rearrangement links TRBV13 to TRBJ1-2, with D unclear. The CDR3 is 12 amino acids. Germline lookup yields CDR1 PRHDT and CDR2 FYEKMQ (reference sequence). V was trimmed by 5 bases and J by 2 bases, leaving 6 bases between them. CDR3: CASSSGNYGYTF. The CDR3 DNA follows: TGTGCCAGCAGCAGTGGAAACTATGGCTACACCTTC.

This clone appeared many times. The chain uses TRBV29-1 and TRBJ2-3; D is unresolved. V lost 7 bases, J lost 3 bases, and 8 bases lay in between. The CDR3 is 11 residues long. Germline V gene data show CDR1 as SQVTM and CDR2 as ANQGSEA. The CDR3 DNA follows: TGCAGCGCCGTCGTGACAGATACGCAGTATTTT. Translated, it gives CSAVVTDTQYF.

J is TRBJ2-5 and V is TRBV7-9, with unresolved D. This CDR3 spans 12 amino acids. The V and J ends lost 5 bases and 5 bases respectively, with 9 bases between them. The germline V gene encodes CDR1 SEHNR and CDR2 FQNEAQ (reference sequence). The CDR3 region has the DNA TGTGCCAGCAGCCGGACGACGGAGACCCAGTACTTC. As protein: CASSRTTETQYF.